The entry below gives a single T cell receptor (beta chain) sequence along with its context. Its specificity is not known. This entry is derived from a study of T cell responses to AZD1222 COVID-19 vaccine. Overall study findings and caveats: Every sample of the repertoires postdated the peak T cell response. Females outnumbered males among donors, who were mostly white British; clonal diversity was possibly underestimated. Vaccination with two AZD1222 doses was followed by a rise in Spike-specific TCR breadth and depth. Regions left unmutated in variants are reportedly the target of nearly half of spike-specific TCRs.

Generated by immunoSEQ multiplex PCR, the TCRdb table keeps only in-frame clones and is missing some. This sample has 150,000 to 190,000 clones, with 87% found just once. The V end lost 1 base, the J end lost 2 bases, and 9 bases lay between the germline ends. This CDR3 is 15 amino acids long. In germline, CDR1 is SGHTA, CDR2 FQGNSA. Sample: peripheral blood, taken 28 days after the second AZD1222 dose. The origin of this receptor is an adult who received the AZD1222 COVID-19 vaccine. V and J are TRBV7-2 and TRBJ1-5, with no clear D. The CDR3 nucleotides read TGTGCCAGCAGCTTAGGGCTGAGCCGCAATCAGCCCCAGCATTTT. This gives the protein CASSLGLSRNQPQHF.